This TCR beta chain was recovered during a study of blood T cell repertoires in COVID-19. Study details: Sites in the United States, Italy and Spain provided acute and convalescent COVID-19 samples. From T cells, B-cell-depleted T cells, or PBMCs came the material, which was cDNA or gDNA.

This CDR3 is 16 amino acids long. The germline gives CDR1 SNHLY, CDR2 FYNNEI. With 11 bases clipped from V and 8 bases from J, the junction kept 19 bases outside the gene matches. TCRdb keeps only in-frame clones here, not all; method: immunoSEQ multiplex PCR. The sample holds under 150,000 clones, over 65% seen once. The chain combines TRBV2 with TRBJ2-3; 10 nucleotides align to TRBD1. The sequence derives from a woman of 80 years or more with active or convalescent COVID-19. Sequencing input: peripheral blood. The CDR3 sequence is CAASHVGTGALGTQYF. CDR3 DNA sequence: TGTGCCGCATCGCACGTGGGGACAGGGGCTTTGGGTACGCAGTATTTT.